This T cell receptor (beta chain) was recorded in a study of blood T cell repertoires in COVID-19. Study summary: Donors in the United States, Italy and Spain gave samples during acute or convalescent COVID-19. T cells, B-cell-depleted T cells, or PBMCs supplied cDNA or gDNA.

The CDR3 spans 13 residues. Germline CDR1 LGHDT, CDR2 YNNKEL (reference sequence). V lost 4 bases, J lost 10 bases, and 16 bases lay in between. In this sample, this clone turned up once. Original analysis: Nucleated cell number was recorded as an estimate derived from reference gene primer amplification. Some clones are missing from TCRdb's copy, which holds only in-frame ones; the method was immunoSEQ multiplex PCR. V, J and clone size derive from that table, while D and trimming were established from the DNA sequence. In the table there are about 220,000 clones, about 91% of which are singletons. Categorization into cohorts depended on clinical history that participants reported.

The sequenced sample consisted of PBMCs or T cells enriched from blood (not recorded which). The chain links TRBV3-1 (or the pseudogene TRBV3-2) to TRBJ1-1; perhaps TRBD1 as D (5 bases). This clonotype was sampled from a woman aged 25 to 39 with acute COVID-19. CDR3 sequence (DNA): TGTGCCAGCAGCCCCGGGACCTGGGGGGGAGCTTTCTTT. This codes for CASSPGTWGGAFF.